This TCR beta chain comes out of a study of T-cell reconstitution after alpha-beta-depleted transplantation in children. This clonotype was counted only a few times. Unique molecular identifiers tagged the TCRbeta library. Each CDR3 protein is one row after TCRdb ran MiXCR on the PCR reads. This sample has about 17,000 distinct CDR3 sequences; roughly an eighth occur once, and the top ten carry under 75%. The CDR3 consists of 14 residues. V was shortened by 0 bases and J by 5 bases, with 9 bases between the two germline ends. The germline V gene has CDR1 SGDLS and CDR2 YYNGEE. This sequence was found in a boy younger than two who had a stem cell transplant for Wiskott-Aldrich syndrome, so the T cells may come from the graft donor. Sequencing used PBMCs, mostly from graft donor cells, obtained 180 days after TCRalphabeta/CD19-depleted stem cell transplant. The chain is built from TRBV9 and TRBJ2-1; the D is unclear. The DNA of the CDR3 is TGTGCCAGCAGCGTAGCAAGCCGACACAATGAGCAGTTCTTC. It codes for CASSVASRHNEQFF.